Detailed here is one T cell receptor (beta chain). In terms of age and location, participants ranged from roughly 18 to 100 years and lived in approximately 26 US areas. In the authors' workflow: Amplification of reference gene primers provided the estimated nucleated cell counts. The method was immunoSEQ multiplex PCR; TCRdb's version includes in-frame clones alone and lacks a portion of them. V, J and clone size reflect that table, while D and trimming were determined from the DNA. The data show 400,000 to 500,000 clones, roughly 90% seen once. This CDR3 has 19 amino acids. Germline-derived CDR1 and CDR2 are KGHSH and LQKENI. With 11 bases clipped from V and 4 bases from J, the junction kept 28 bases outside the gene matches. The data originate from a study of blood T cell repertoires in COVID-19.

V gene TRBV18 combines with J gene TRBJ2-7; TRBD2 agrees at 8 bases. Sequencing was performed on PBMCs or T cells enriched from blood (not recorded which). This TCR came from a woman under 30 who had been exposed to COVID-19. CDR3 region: CAESGVGKAGGKPGYEQYF. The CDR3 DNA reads TGTGCCGAAAGCGGGGTCGGCAAGGCGGGAGGAAAGCCTGGATACGAGCAGTACTTC.